This T cell receptor (beta chain) was documented in a study of T cell responses to AZD1222 COVID-19 vaccine. Regarding this clone: Its specificity is not known.

The CDR3 has 16 amino acids. Trimming stripped 0 bases from V and 7 bases from J, with 15 bases between. Germline V gives CDR1 SGHDN, CDR2 FVKESK. Only in-frame clones appear in the TCRdb table, and some are missing; sequencing was by immunoSEQ multiplex PCR. The table lists around 80,000 clones, nearly 90% of them singletons. Whole-study results and caveats: Vaccination with two AZD1222 doses was followed by a rise in Spike-specific TCR breadth and depth. It was only a handful of AZD1222 recipients who were seropositive at baseline. Donors, mostly white British, included more females; clonal diversity was possibly underestimated.

The chain recombines TRBV14 with TRBJ2-2, with D perhaps TRBD1 (7 bases). The starting material was peripheral blood, obtained 28 days after the second AZD1222 dose. The source is an adult who received the AZD1222 COVID-19 vaccine. The CDR3 protein is CASSQDRRGRGGELFF. The CDR3 DNA follows: TGTGCCAGCAGCCAAGATCGGAGGGGGCGTGGCGGGGAGCTGTTTTTT.